This is a list of T cell receptor beta chains from one sample in a study of shared clonotypes between healthy human individuals. Profiled with immunoSEQ multiplex PCR; TCRdb holds only in-frame clones, not every one. Seen here are nearly 600,000 clones, about 95% observed once, and the top ten hold 0.11%. Material for sequencing was naive CD8+ T cells sorted from blood. These TCRs come from a young woman in good health. The CDR3 runs from the conserved cysteine through the conserved F or W. The order of the fields is J gene, V gene, CDR3 protein.

>TRBJ1-5|TRBV6-1
CASSAGINQPQHF
>TRBJ2-7|TRBV6-6
CASTRTSGNHEQYF
>TRBJ1-2|TRBV4-1
CASSQDLEGNPNYGYTF
>TRBJ1-5|TRBV5-1
CASTLPPWSNQPQHF
>TRBJ1-1|TRBV5-4
CASSSGQHEAFF
>TRBJ2-7|TRBV28
CASSLSSRGSSYEQYF
>TRBJ2-7|TRBV5-6
CASSSAGGYEQYF
>TRBJ2-7|TRBV27
CASSNRGPYSYEQYF
>TRBJ2-1|TRBV7-9
CASSPPDRVVNEQFF
>TRBJ2-3|TRBV2
CATAGGTDTQYF
>TRBJ1-2|TRBV9
CASSADTSNYGYTF
>TRBJ2-1|TRBV6-1
CASSEAGAGGWNEQFF
>TRBJ1-1|TRBV7-9
CASSPGGQGINTEAFF
>TRBJ2-7|TRBV10-3
CAISESMAGVYEQYF
>TRBJ2-2|TRBV9
CASSVTSGSAGELFF
>TRBJ1-4|TRBV27
CASSPGTVSPTNEKLFF
>TRBJ2-2|TRBV6-6
CASSYSAGAWTGELFF
>TRBJ2-7|TRBV5-1
CASSLGPGTSGDYEQYF
>TRBJ1-5|TRBV28
CASSTDRARNQPQHF
>TRBJ2-7|TRBV27
CASSPARGEQYF
>TRBJ2-3|TRBV7-9
CASSHAQGLADTQYF
>TRBJ2-1|TRBV5-1
CASSLATGEANEQFF